This entry lists 9 T cell receptor beta chains sequenced from one sample in a study of CD8 T cells in Susac syndrome (dated by TCRdb to the late 2010s). Libraries were prepared through the immunoSEQ multiplex PCR assay. RNA was extracted with the RNeasy kit and about 0.5 to 1 ug was reverse transcribed using random hexamers. In TCRdb, the public reads were trimmed at Q25 with fastp and aligned with MiXCR, with productive beta chains retained. Each entry is one CDR3 protein sequence, shown with its most common DNA and genes. Present in this sample are about 22,000 distinct CDR3 sequences, 90% to 95% of which were seen just once. The ten largest clones represent 0.25% to 0.3% of the sample. Sequencing was carried out using CD8+ T cells from PBMCs. Source of these receptors: a human donor in good health.

The chain uses TRBV7-2 and TRBJ2-3; 11 bases agree with TRBD2. The germline V gene has CDR1 SGHTA and CDR2 FQGNSA. V lost 5 bases and J lost 4; bases outside the gene matches: 8. The CDR3 sequence is 16 residues long. In DNA, the CDR3 is TGTGCCAGCAGCCCTCGACTAGCGGGGCTCGCAGATACGCAGTATTTT. This codes for CASSPRLAGLADTQYF.

The table lists this clonotype with a few counts. The chain recombines TRBV6-5 with TRBJ2-7; a weak D match, TRBD2 (6 bases). Germline V gene sequence: CDR1 MNHEY, CDR2 SVGAGI. With 0 bases removed from V and 2 bases from J, the gap between germline ends came to 17 bases. CDR3 length equals 17 residues. DNA of the CDR3: TGTGCCAGCAGTTACTCCAGTGGGGGAGGAGGAACCTACGAGCAGTACTTC. This sequence encodes CASSYSSGGGGTYEQYF.

The chain couples TRBV9 to TRBJ2-7; 7 nucleotides agree with TRBD1. With V trimmed by 1 base and J by 1 base, 5 bases remained unmatched. The CDR3 length is 15 residues. Germline values: CDR1 SGDLS, CDR2 YYNGEE. Here the CDR3 reads CASSVSQGVSYEQYF. In nucleotides, the CDR3 is TGTGCCAGCAGCGTAAGTCAGGGGGTATCCTACGAGCAGTACTTC. The full variable domain, in which reference TRBV9 and TRBJ2-7 provide the parts outside the CDR3, is DSGVTQTPKHLITATGQRVTLRCSPRSGDLSVYWYQQSLDQGLQFLIQYYNGEERAKGNILERFSAQQFPDLHSELNLSSLELGDSALYFCASSVSQGVSYEQYFGPGTRLTVT.

V gene TRBV6-2 or TRBV6-3 combines with J gene TRBJ2-1; D is undetermined. The CDR3 sequence is 14 residues long. With 5 bases removed from V and 0 bases from J, the gap between germline ends came to 8 bases. Germline V lookup: CDR1 MNHEY, CDR2 SVGEGT. CDR3 amino acids: CASSPHPSYNEQFF. CDR3 bases: TGTGCCAGCAGTCCCCACCCCTCCTACAATGAGCAGTTCTTC.

V is TRBV4-1 and J is TRBJ1-2; D possibly corresponds to TRBD1 (5 bases). Trimming pared 3 bases from V and 1 base from J, leaving 9 bases between. This CDR3 spans 14 amino acids. Germline V gives CDR1 MGHRA, CDR2 YSYEKL. The chain's CDR3 is CASSQTGGNYGYTF. The DNA for the CDR3 is TGCGCCAGCAGCCAGACGGGGGGTAACTATGGCTACACCTTC.

In this sample, this clonotype turned up once. The chain links TRBV4-3 to TRBJ2-1; 7 bases match TRBD1. CDR1 is LGHNA and CDR2 is YSLEER in the germline V gene. J gave up 2 bases and V 0 bases, and 4 bases lay outside the gene matches. This CDR3 is built from 16 residues. The CDR3 is CASSQDLRGPYNEQFF. The CDR3 DNA is TGCGCCAGCAGCCAAGATCTGAGGGGGCCCTACAATGAGCAGTTCTTC.

This clonotype was counted between two and nine times. V is TRBV4-3 and J is TRBJ2-5; the D call may be TRBD1 or TRBD2 (5 bases each). Deletions cut 1 base from V and 8 bases from J, with 20 bases between. The CDR3 has 16 residues. Germline V gene sequence: CDR1 LGHNA, CDR2 YSLEER. The CDR3 region is CASSQGRTSEATTQYF. CDR3 nucleotide sequence: TGCGCCAGCAGCCAAGGAAGGACATCGGAGGCAACCACCCAGTACTTC.

This clonotype showed up just once. The rearrangement links TRBV7-9 to TRBJ2-5, with 7 bases identical to TRBD1. The CDR3 runs 14 residues. Germline assignment: CDR1 SEHNR and CDR2 FQNEAQ (reference sequence). V shed 5 bases and J 4 bases; nucleotides not matched to a gene: 7. CDR3 nucleotide sequence: TGTGCCAGCAGCCTGGGACAGAGAGGAGAGACCCAGTACTTC. It encodes CASSLGQRGETQYF.

This chain joins TRBV7-2 and TRBJ2-7; 9 nucleotides align to TRBD2. The CDR3 is 15 residues long. Germline V gene data show CDR1 as SGHTA and CDR2 as FQGNSA. Unmatched junction bases numbered 8, after V lost 5 bases and J lost 3 bases. The CDR3 region is CASSPSGGYFYEQYF. CDR3 sequence (DNA): TGTGCCAGCAGCCCGAGCGGGGGGTATTTCTACGAGCAGTACTTC. Looking up the rest from reference TRBV7-2 and TRBJ2-7 gives the full variable domain: GAGVSQSPSNKVTEKGKDVELRCDPISGHTALYWYRQSLGQGLEFLIYFQGNSAPDKSGLPSDRFSAERTGGSVSTLTIQRTQQEDSAVYLCASSPSGGYFYEQYFGPGTRLTVT.